The TCR beta chain under discussion was sequenced for a study of OX40 agonist ivuxolimab in advanced cancers. Per the germline V gene, CDR1 is MNHNS and CDR2 is SASEGT. Trimming took 7 bases from V and 5 from J, leaving 14 bases between them. The CDR3 covers 13 residues. Clones were read by immunoSEQ multiplex PCR, and TCRdb kept only the in-frame ones, dropping some. Here the sample spans roughly 70,000 clones, 75% to 90% being singletons. This sample comprised CD4+ or CD8+ T cells sorted from blood, obtained in a trial of the OX40 agonist ivuxolimab. The chain links TRBV6-1 to TRBJ2-5, with a tentative D call TRBD1 (6 bases). The source is an adult with an advanced solid tumor such as melanoma, head and neck, liver or kidney cancer. CDR3 protein: CASTRAGDETQYF. DNA for the CDR3: TGTGCCAGCACCCGGGCAGGGGATGAGACCCAGTACTTC.